Listed below are T cell receptor beta chains from one sample, sequenced in a study of T cells in Graves' hyperthyroidism and ophthalmopathy. TCRdb analysed the multiplex PCR reads with MiXCR anew, one entry per CDR3 protein. This table holds about 480,000 distinct CDR3 sequences, roughly 14% found once. The sequencing sample was made of blood. Receptors were obtained from a woman aged 18 to 35 with Graves' hyperthyroidism. Both conserved end residues are part of each CDR3. A D gene is named only where the DNA matches it firmly. The size of a clone is reported for some rows only, either as once, few or many, or as a class for expanded clones.

CDR3 DNA,CDR3 protein,clone size,J gene,V gene,D gene
TGTGCCAGCAGCTTGGGGACGCCCCTCGGGGAGCAGTACTTC,CASSLGTPLGEQYF,-,TRBJ2-7,TRBV13,-
TGTGCCAGCAGCTTCCCTATGACAGGGATCTTCACAGATACGCAGTATTTT,CASSFPMTGIFTDTQYF,many,TRBJ2-3,TRBV11-3,TRBD1
TGTGCCTCCGGACTAGCGGGACGCACAGATACGCAGTATTTT,CASGLAGRTDTQYF,few,TRBJ2-3,TRBV6-1,TRBD2
TGCAGCGGGGCCGGGACCTACAATGAGCAGTTCTTC,CSGAGTYNEQFF,many,TRBJ2-1,TRBV29-1,-
TGCAGTGCTAGAATCCGGGAGTCAGAGCAGTTCTTC,CSARIRESEQFF,-,TRBJ2-1,TRBV20-1,-
TGTGCCATCAGCGGCTTGACCCCCCTACTGGCCTCCTACAATGAGCAGTTCTTC,CAISGLTPLLASYNEQFF,few,TRBJ2-1,TRBV10-3,-
TGTGCCAGCAGCACAATAGGGGGACCAAACTATGGCTACACCTTC,CASSTIGGPNYGYTF,many,TRBJ1-2,TRBV7-3,-
TGTGCCAGCACCCCAATAGTAGGGGCCGGGAATCAGCCCCAGCATTTT,CASTPIVGAGNQPQHF,many,TRBJ1-5,TRBV6-1,-
TGTGCCAGCAGCTTCGGGACAGACTACGAGCAGTACTTC,CASSFGTDYEQYF,-,TRBJ2-7,TRBV11-2,TRBD1
TGTGCCAGCAGTGAAAACCCGGGAGCCACTGGAAACACCATATATTTT,CASSENPGATGNTIYF,many,TRBJ1-3,TRBV2,-
TGCGCCAGCAGCTCCCGGGGCGGGGAACCCTACGAGCAGTACTTC,CASSSRGGEPYEQYF,few,TRBJ2-7,TRBV5-1,-
TGTGCCAGCAGCAAAAGTACCTCTAGCGGGCAAGAGACCCAGTACTTC,CASSKSTSSGQETQYF,-,TRBJ2-5,TRBV7-3,TRBD2
TGTGCCACCATGAAACAGGGGACCCAGTACTTC,CATMKQGTQYF,-,TRBJ2-5,TRBV24-1,-
TGCGCCAGCAGCCTTTTAGGCAGGGGCTCTGGAAACACCATATATTTT,CASSLLGRGSGNTIYF,-,TRBJ1-3,TRBV10-2,-
TGTGCCAGCAGTTTGAGCCGACTAGCAGGATTGAATGAGCAGTTCTTC,CASSLSRLAGLNEQFF,many,TRBJ2-1,TRBV27,TRBD2
TGTGCCACCAGTGGTCTAGCGGGAAGAAATGAGCAGTTCTTC,CATSGLAGRNEQFF,many,TRBJ2-1,TRBV24-1,TRBD2
TGTGCCAGCAGCGTTCTCTCTGGGGCCAACGTCCTGACTTTC,CASSVLSGANVLTF,few,TRBJ2-6,TRBV9,-
TGTGCCAGCCACCGCCAAAGCGGGAGCAATCAGCCCCAGCATTTT,CASHRQSGSNQPQHF,-,TRBJ1-5,TRBV2,-
TGTGCCAGCAGCATCGACAGGTCCCAAGAGACCCAGTACTTC,CASSIDRSQETQYF,few,TRBJ2-5,TRBV5-4,-
TGCAGTGCTAGAGATCGTCTGGCTAGCGGGGGGAGAAATGAGCAGTTCTTC,CSARDRLASGGRNEQFF,few,TRBJ2-1,TRBV20-1,TRBD2
TGTGCCAGCAGCTCCTATCCCACCTACGGGGAGCAGTACTTC,CASSSYPTYGEQYF,few,TRBJ2-7,TRBV27,-
TGTGCCAGCAGCCCGCAGGGCGGGGAGCTGTTTTTT,CASSPQGGELFF,few,TRBJ2-2,TRBV9,-
TGTGCCAGCAGCCAAGTGGGGACAGGAGATTGGAACACTGAAGCTTTCTTT,CASSQVGTGDWNTEAFF,-,TRBJ1-1,TRBV4-2,TRBD1
TGTGCCAGTAGAACCGGGACGCACTTGAGTCCCCAGCATTTT,CASRTGTHLSPQHF,many,TRBJ1-5,TRBV19,-
TGTGCCAGTAAACAGGGGCTCTTCACAGATACGCAGTATTTT,CASKQGLFTDTQYF,many,TRBJ2-3,TRBV6-1,TRBD1
TGCAGTGCTAGAGGTGGTAGCTTCAATGAGCAGTTCTTC,CSARGGSFNEQFF,few,TRBJ2-1,TRBV20-1,-
TGTGCCAGCAGCCAGGGGGAGGTAGATACGCAGTATTTT,CASSQGEVDTQYF,many,TRBJ2-3,TRBV27,-
TGTGCCAGTAAGCCTAGCGGGACTAGCTTCTACGAGCAGTACTTC,CASKPSGTSFYEQYF,few,TRBJ2-7,TRBV19,TRBD2
TGTGCCAGCAGTGAAAGTGGACAGCTCAATCAGCCCCAGCATTTT,CASSESGQLNQPQHF,-,TRBJ1-5,TRBV6-1,-
TGTGCCAGCAGCTTGGATACGGGACAGACCACAGATACGCAGTATTTT,CASSLDTGQTTDTQYF,-,TRBJ2-3,TRBV7-3,TRBD1
TGCAGCGCCCGAGGGACTAGCGGGAACCCTTCGGGGACCCAGTACTTC,CSARGTSGNPSGTQYF,few,TRBJ2-5,TRBV29-1,TRBD2
TGTGCCTGGACTCCTAATGGTGAGGAGACCCAGTACTTC,CAWTPNGEETQYF,many,TRBJ2-5,TRBV30,-
TGTGCCAGCAGTCAGGCCCTAGCGGGAGTGAATGAGCAGTTCTTC,CASSQALAGVNEQFF,many,TRBJ2-1,TRBV11-2,TRBD2
TGTGCCAGCAGCCCCGGGACTCAGGGAGGGCAGTACTTC,CASSPGTQGGQYF,once,TRBJ2-7,TRBV11-1,-
TGTGCCAGCAGAGTTAGAGGGGGCCCAACCTACGAGCAGTACTTC,CASRVRGGPTYEQYF,-,TRBJ2-7,TRBV6-2/TRBV6-3,TRBD1
TGTGCCAGCAGTTTATCAAGCGATCTTTACGAGCAGTACTTC,CASSLSSDLYEQYF,few,TRBJ2-7,TRBV27,-
TGTGCCAGCAGAGGACAGTCGTATAGCAATCAGCCCCAGCATTTT,CASRGQSYSNQPQHF,many,TRBJ1-5,TRBV2,-
TGTGCCAGCAGCCCCCGGGACAGGAGTTCCTATGGCTACACCTTC,CASSPRDRSSYGYTF,few,TRBJ1-2,TRBV9,TRBD1
TGTGCCAGCAGTTCTCGGGACAGGGAGGCCTACGAGCAGTACTTC,CASSSRDREAYEQYF,-,TRBJ2-7,TRBV12-3/TRBV12-4,TRBD1
TGCGCCAGCAGGCGCCTAGCGGATACCAATGAGCAGTTCTTC,CASRRLADTNEQFF,many,TRBJ2-1,TRBV5-1,TRBD2
TGTGCCAGCGAGCGCGGTACCGGGGAGCTGTTTTTT,CASERGTGELFF,-,TRBJ2-2,TRBV3-1,-
TGTGCCAGCAGTGACGGGGCCCGACTAGGGGGCACAGATACGCAGTATTTT,CASSDGARLGGTDTQYF,many,TRBJ2-3,TRBV2,-
TGCAGCGTTGTCAGGGGCACAGATACGCAGTATTTT,CSVVRGTDTQYF,few,TRBJ2-3,TRBV29-1,-
TGTGCCAGCAGTTTATACCGGGGTTCACCCCTCCACTTT,CASSLYRGSPLHF,-,TRBJ1-6,TRBV12-3/TRBV12-4,-
TGTGCCATCAGTGAAGGGAAGAGGGCAGAGCATGGCTACACCTTC,CAISEGKRAEHGYTF,few,TRBJ1-2,TRBV6-1,-
TGTGCCAGCAGTTCCGGGCCAGGCTATGGCTACACCTTC,CASSSGPGYGYTF,many,TRBJ1-2,TRBV12-3/TRBV12-4,-
TGTGCCAGCAGCGCCCACCGGGGGGGAATGAACACTGAAGCTTTCTTT,CASSAHRGGMNTEAFF,-,TRBJ1-1,TRBV7-3,-
TGTGCCAGCAGCCTGAACAGGGTATCGGCCAAAAACATTCAGTACTTC,CASSLNRVSAKNIQYF,few,TRBJ2-4,TRBV5-6,-
TGCGCCAGCAGCTTGGCCACTAGCGGGATGTCCGAGCAGTACTTC,CASSLATSGMSEQYF,many,TRBJ2-7,TRBV5-1,TRBD2
TGTGCCAGCAACAGGGGGTATGGCTACACCTTC,CASNRGYGYTF,many,TRBJ1-2,TRBV2,TRBD1
TGTGCCAGCAGTTCCCGGCAGGGGTGGACTGAAGCTTTCTTT,CASSSRQGWTEAFF,many,TRBJ1-1,TRBV12-3/TRBV12-4,-
TGCAGCGTTGAGACAGATCAAGAGACCCAGTACTTC,CSVETDQETQYF,-,TRBJ2-5,TRBV29-1,-
TGTGCCAGCTCAGGGATGGGAACAGATACGCAGTATTTT,CASSGMGTDTQYF,many,TRBJ2-3,TRBV2,-
TGTGCCACCAGTGATCAGGGGGGGTACAATGAGCAGTTCTTC,CATSDQGGYNEQFF,few,TRBJ2-1,TRBV24-1,-
TGTGCCAGACAGGGTGGGAATGAAAAACTGTTTTTT,CARQGGNEKLFF,many,TRBJ1-4,TRBV12-3/TRBV12-4,-